This TCR beta chain comes out of a study of CD8 T cells in ankylosing spondylitis. Study outcomes and limitations: About 8 highly homologous variants made up a TCR beta motif, and this motif appeared characteristic of ankylosing spondylitis blood. According to the report, clones linked to the disease were significantly enriched in matched synovial fluid samples taken from ankylosing spondylitis patients. Disease-linked clones bore a CD8+ phenotype and were relatively rare in peripheral blood.

V lost 4 bases to trimming and J lost 1 base, with 16 bases between them. Germline CDR1 is SGDLS and CDR2 is YYNGEE. The CDR3 has 16 amino acids. MiXCR, applied by TCRdb to the 5' RACE reads, yields one record per CDR3 protein. The repertoire holds under 300,000 distinct CDR3 sequences, with 15% to 20% as singletons. This clonotype has at least ten counts. What it binds is not known. This receptor was identified in a male donor with ankylosing spondylitis or in good health (not recorded which). The specimen sequenced was blood, either unsorted or a sorted T cell fraction (not recorded which). The rearrangement joins TRBV9 to TRBJ2-3; a weak D match, TRBD1 (7 bases). The CDR3: CASSTYTGEGTDTQYF. CDR3 nucleotides: TGTGCCAGCAGCACTTACACAGGGGAGGGCACAGATACGCAGTATTTT.